One and the same sample provided the 17 T cell receptor beta chains below, sequenced in a study of T cell repertoires in cytomegalovirus infection. TCRdb reprocessed the reads via MiXCR and lists one record per CDR3 protein. In the table there are under 800,000 distinct CDR3 sequences, approximately 24% of which are singletons. Sequenced input: CD8+ T cells from PBMCs. The source is a human donor in good health (CMV status not recorded). Some clones in this sample may be carry-over from other donors' samples.

This clonotype was recorded many times. At one end the junction does not follow the germline gene, possibly because of a read error. The chain links TRBV19 to TRBJ1-1; D is undetermined. Germline CDR1 reads LNHDA; CDR2 reads SQIVND (reference sequence). There are 13 residues in the CDR3. CDR3 residues: CASSITVNTEAFF. The CDR3 region has the DNA TGTGCCAGCAGTATAACAGTGAACACTGAAGCTTTCTTT.

The sample holds many counts of this clonotype. The J gene is TRBJ1-1, the V gene TRBV7-2; 10 bases line up with TRBD1. The J segment lost 1 base and the V segment lost 2 bases, leaving 13 bases of the junction unmatched. The CDR3 covers 19 residues. Germline loops: CDR1 SGHTA, CDR2 FQGNSA. CDR3 sequence (DNA): TGTGCCAGCAGCTTAAGCCTGGTGGGGACAGGGGATACGAACACTGAAGCTTTCTTT. Amino acid sequence: CASSLSLVGTGDTNTEAFF.

This clonotype was seen many times. The chain has TRBV7-2 and TRBJ1-2; D is perhaps TRBD1 (6 bases). Germline CDR1 reads SGHTA; CDR2 reads FQGNSA. The CDR3 spans 15 residues. V was cut by 1 base and J by 4 bases, with 13 bases left in between. CDR3 in DNA: TGTGCCAGCAGCTTAGGACAGGCAAAAACCTATGGCTACACCTTC. Translating it yields CASSLGQAKTYGYTF.

This clonotype was counted many times. This sequence joins TRBV7-2 and TRBJ2-7; tentatively, D is TRBD2 (5 bases). The V gene's germline CDR1 is SGHTA and CDR2 FQGNSA. V dropped 1 base and J dropped 2 bases, with 15 bases sitting between them. The CDR3 has 16 residues. The CDR3 DNA is TGTGCCAGCAGCTTAGTACTGGAAGGAGGCCCCTACGAGCAGTACGTC. This codes for CASSLVLEGGPYEQYV.

In this sample, this clonotype turned up a few times. CDR3 coding DNA: TGCAGTGGGGGGACAGGGGTTAACCGAGATGGCTACACCTTC. Its protein product is CSGGTGVNRDGYTF. The rearrangement joins TRBV20-1 to TRBJ1-2; the match to TRBD1 covers 10 bases. V lost 7 bases to trimming and J lost 6 bases; unmatched junction nucleotides: 11. Germline CDR1 DFQATT, CDR2 SNEGSKA (reference sequence). The CDR3 is made up of 14 amino acids.

This clonotype was counted a few times. The chain is built from TRBV28 and TRBJ2-2; 9 bases line up with TRBD1. This CDR3 comprises 14 residues. Germline V CDR1 and CDR2: MDHEN, SYDVKM. The trim removed 6 bases at V and 7 bases at J, leaving 6 bases unmatched. Here the CDR3 DNA reads TGTGCCAGCAGCAACAGGGGGCTGGGCGGGGAGCTGTTTTTT. Its protein is CASSNRGLGGELFF.

In its sample, this clonotype was seen a few times. V gene TRBV6-5 combines with J gene TRBJ2-4; 7 nucleotides align to TRBD1. Germline V lookup: CDR1 MNHEY, CDR2 SVGAGI. Losses at the gene ends were 3 bases for V and 8 bases for J; bases not matched to a gene: 7. The CDR3 is 14 amino acids. The CDR3 is CASSYGQGVDIQYF. CDR3 nucleotide sequence: TGTGCCAGCAGTTATGGGCAGGGGGTAGACATTCAGTACTTC.

Of note for this clonotype: The missing conserved phenylalanine or tryptophan at the end of this CDR3 makes a read error likely. The DNA is omitted, as the CDR3 cannot be located on it reliably, and the CDR3 follows TCRdb's listing. V is TRBV6-6 and J is TRBJ2-5; TRBD1 is the table's D call, not checked against the DNA. Inclusive of both ends, the CDR3 amounts to 14 amino acids. CDR1 and CDR2 from the germline V gene are MNHNY and SVGAGI (reference sequence). The CDR3 sequence: CASSSGRMAMGHIT.

This chain uses TRBV7-3 with TRBJ2-3, with a weak D call TRBD2 (5 bases). The CDR3 is 15 amino acids. The V end lost 1 base, the J end lost 2 bases, and 10 bases lay between the germline ends. Germline CDR1 reads SGHTA; CDR2 reads FQGTGA. The CDR3 reads CASSLNGLHTDTQYF. The CDR3 bases are TGTGCCAGCAGCTTAAACGGACTCCACACAGATACGCAGTATTTT.

This clonotype occurred many times. The rearrangement links TRBV6-1 to TRBJ2-1; 13 bases agree with TRBD2. The CDR3 consists of 15 residues. V dropped 6 bases and J dropped 1; count of bases not matched to a gene: 0. Per germline, CDR1 MNHNS and CDR2 SASEGT. The CDR3, as DNA: TGTGCCAGCAGGACTAGCGGGGGGTCCTACAATGAGCAGTTCTTC. Amino acid sequence: CASRTSGGSYNEQFF.

The chain recombines TRBV5-6 with TRBJ1-6; D not resolved. The V end was cut by 4 bases, the J end by 9 bases, with 14 bases between. The CDR3 consists of 14 residues. The germline V gene encodes CDR1 SGHDT and CDR2 YYEEEE. DNA of the CDR3: TGTGCCAGCAGCGATGGACGGCCTACTTCACCCCTCCACTTT. Protein sequence: CASSDGRPTSPLHF.

The J gene is TRBJ1-5, the V gene TRBV28; no clear D. V gave up 2 bases and J gave up 1 base, with 9 bases separating them. The CDR3 sequence is 15 residues long. CDR1 is MDHEN, CDR2 SYDVKM, per germline. CDR3 in DNA: TGTGCCAGCAGTTTACCCGGACGGAGCAATCAGCCCCAGCATTTT. As protein: CASSLPGRSNQPQHF.

This clonotype was seen many times. The CDR3 DNA is TGTGCCAGCAGCTTAGGGGACCGAGGAGCTTTCTTT. Encoded protein: CASSLGDRGAFF. The rearrangement links TRBV7-4 to TRBJ1-1; tentative D call: TRBD1 (5 bases). CDR1 and CDR2 from the germline V gene are SGHVT and SQSDAQ. Trimming left V 1 base short and J 10 bases short, with 10 bases between. The CDR3 has 12 amino acids.

This clonotype was observed at least ten times. The junction differs from germline at one of its ends, possibly a read error. The V gene is TRBV7-8, the J gene TRBJ2-7; D is unresolved. The CDR3 runs to 15 residues. Germline CDR1 reads SGHVS; CDR2 reads FQNEAQ. CDR3 residues: CASSLVAFSSHEQYF. DNA for the CDR3: TGTGCCAGCAGCTTAGTAGCCTTTTCCTCCCACGAGCAGTACTTC.

In this sample, this clonotype is medium-sized (0.01 to 0.1%). This chain links TRBV12-5 with TRBJ2-5, with 8 bases matching TRBD1. CDR3 length equals 16 residues. Looked up from germline, CDR1 is LGHNT and CDR2 is FRNRAP. Unmatched junction bases numbered 10, after V lost 5 bases and J lost 2 bases. CDR3 sequence: CASGPGQGWRQETQYF. The DNA of the CDR3 is TGTGCTAGTGGTCCCGGACAGGGATGGAGGCAAGAGACCCAGTACTTC.

This clonotype was counted a few times. The chain carries TRBV12-3 or TRBV12-4 and TRBJ2-1; D remains ambiguous. This CDR3 contains 16 residues. The germline V and J ends were trimmed by 2 bases and 0 bases, with 11 bases remaining between them. This CDR3 reads CASSLSMASSYNEQFF. CDR3 sequence (DNA): TGTGCCAGCAGTTTATCTATGGCTAGCTCCTACAATGAGCAGTTCTTC.

This clonotype was detected many times. The V gene is TRBV28, the J gene TRBJ2-3; no clear D. The CDR3 length is 15 residues. Germline lookup yields CDR1 MDHEN and CDR2 SYDVKM. With 2 bases removed from V and 0 bases from J, the gap between germline ends came to 9 bases. The CDR3 sequence is CASSLDVQSTDTQYF. CDR3 sequence (DNA): TGTGCCAGCAGTTTAGACGTTCAGAGCACAGATACGCAGTATTTT. Full variable domain (missing parts from reference TRBV28 and TRBJ2-3): DVKVTQSSRYLVKRTGEKVFLECVQDMDHENMFWYRQDPGLGLRLIYFSYDVKMKEKGDIPEGYSVSREKKERFSLILESASTNQTSMYLCASSLDVQSTDTQYFGPGTRLTVL.